Each of the 32 T cell receptor beta chains below was sequenced from the same sample in a study of T cells in Graves' hyperthyroidism and ophthalmopathy. Amplified regions were TCR beta CDR3 sequences from RNA transcripts. Primed by the HTBI set, a first-round RT-PCR was run on the TCR CDR3. TCRdb independently ran MiXCR on the multiplex PCR reads; one entry per CDR3 protein. This table holds hundreds of thousands of distinct CDR3 sequences, less than 15% found once. The sequencing input was blood. These receptors were obtained from a woman in her late teens or twenties with Graves' hyperthyroidism.

This clonotype was observed at least ten times. J is TRBJ2-1 and V is TRBV7-9, with TRBD1 matching 9 bases. V lost 4 bases, J lost 0 bases, and 1 base stayed unmatched. CDR1 is SEHNR and CDR2 is FQNEAQ in the germline V gene (reference sequence). This CDR3 has 15 residues. The CDR3, as DNA: TGTGCCAGCAGCTGGACAGGGGACTCCTACAATGAGCAGTTCTTC. It encodes CASSWTGDSYNEQFF.

The chain links TRBV10-2 to TRBJ2-1, with D tentatively TRBD2 (6 bases). Germline V CDR1 and CDR2: WSHSY, SAAADI. This CDR3 has 16 amino acids. Between the trimmed V and J ends, which lost 5 bases and 3 bases, there was a span of 17 bases. In nucleotides, the CDR3 is TGCGCCAGCAGTAAAGTTCCCTGGGACTTCTACAATGAGCAGTTCTTC. This translates into CASSKVPWDFYNEQFF.

This clonotype was picked up many times. This chain joins TRBV7-8 and TRBJ2-7; TRBD1 matches at 8 bases. Looked up from germline, CDR1 is SGHVS and CDR2 is FQNEAQ. J lost 2 bases, V lost 1 base, and 7 bases had no gene match. This CDR3 comprises 16 residues. As DNA, the CDR3 is TGTGCCAGCAGCTTAGAGGGGGGACAGGTACCCTACGAGCAGTACTTC. As protein: CASSLEGGQVPYEQYF.

V usage is TRBV19 and J usage is TRBJ1-1; D unclear. Trimming left V 3 bases short and J 7 bases short, with 15 bases between. Germline CDR1 LNHDA, CDR2 SQIVND (reference sequence). This CDR3 has 14 residues. For the CDR3, the DNA is TGTGCCAGTAGTATGTTTGACGGCTTGGGTGAAGCTTTCTTT. Translated: CASSMFDGLGEAFF.

This sequence joins TRBV28 and TRBJ1-5; perhaps TRBD1 as D (5 bases). V dropped 6 bases and J dropped 7 bases, with 19 bases sitting between them. This CDR3 spans 15 amino acids. Germline assignment: CDR1 MDHEN and CDR2 SYDVKM. CDR3 in amino acids: CASREIDRAGQPQHF. The CDR3 DNA reads as TGTGCCAGCAGGGAGATCGACAGAGCTGGCCAGCCCCAGCATTTT.

This clonotype was seen repeatedly, ten times or more. This rearrangement joins TRBV18 to TRBJ1-1; D not certain. V lost 0 bases to trimming and J lost 0 bases, with 5 bases between them. The CDR3 totals 14 residues. Germline V gene lookup returns CDR1 KGHSH and CDR2 LQKENI. The CDR3 sequence is CASSPPSLNTEAFF. The DNA for the CDR3 is TGTGCCAGCTCACCACCGAGTTTGAACACTGAAGCTTTCTTT.

This clonotype was observed a handful of times. This sequence may be a read error, since a much larger clone differs from it by one base. The chain has TRBV20-1 and TRBJ2-7; TRBD1 agrees at 9 bases. Per germline, CDR1 DFQATT and CDR2 SNEGSKA (reference sequence). V was pared by 3 bases and J by 8 bases, with 11 bases of the junction left unmatched. CDR3 size: 14 residues. The CDR3 reads CSASELTGGYKQYF. Here the CDR3 DNA reads TGCAGTGCTAGCGAATTGACAGGGGGTTACAAGCAGTACTTC.

On this clonotype itself: This may come from a read error, since a much larger clone is one base off. J is TRBJ2-7 and V is TRBV5-6, with 10 bases identical to TRBD2. V dropped 1 base and J dropped 3; count of bases not matched to a gene: 4. Looked up from germline, CDR1 is SGHDT and CDR2 is YYEEEE. This CDR3 region has 15 residues. The CDR3 bases are TGTGCCAGCAGCTTGACCGGGACTAGCGTCTACGAGCAGTACTTC. It encodes CASSLTGTSVYEQYF.

Many counts were recorded for this clonotype. The chain recombines TRBV12-3 or TRBV12-4 with TRBJ2-1; 9 nucleotides match TRBD2. V was pared by 8 bases and J by 5 bases, with 10 bases of the junction left unmatched. This CDR3 spans 15 amino acids. The CDR3 nucleotides are TGTGCCAGCTCTTCGGGGCCTAGCGGGAACAATGAGCAGTTCTTC. Protein product: CASSSGPSGNNEQFF.

About this clonotype itself: This sequence may be a read error, since a much larger clone differs from it by one base. This chain joins TRBV6-1 and TRBJ2-1; D uncertain. The V end lost 2 bases, the J end lost 5 bases, and 16 bases lay between the germline ends. The CDR3 has 16 amino acids. Germline V gene sequence: CDR1 MNHNS, CDR2 SASEGT. The DNA for the CDR3 is TGTGCCAGCAGTGAATACGAATTTAGGAAGGACAATGAGCAGTTCTTC. This sequence encodes CASSEYEFRKDNEQFF.

A few counts support this clonotype. The J gene is TRBJ1-5, the V gene TRBV7-2; perhaps TRBD1 as D (5 bases). This CDR3 is built from 18 residues. V was shortened by 2 bases and J by 0 bases, with 17 bases between the two germline ends. Germline V gives CDR1 SGHTA, CDR2 FQGNSA. The CDR3 DNA reads as TGTGCCAGCAGCTTAAGGTCTTGGGGACCCTATAGCAATCAGCCCCAGCATTTT. This translates into CASSLRSWGPYSNQPQHF.

This clonotype was seen ten or more times. The CDR3 DNA reads as TGTGCCAGCAGCCCTATGACGAAAGGACAGTCTTCAGAGACCCAGTACTTC. It encodes CASSPMTKGQSSETQYF. The chain carries TRBV6-1 and TRBJ2-5, with D perhaps matching TRBD1 (6 bases). The germline gives CDR1 MNHNS, CDR2 SASEGT. The CDR3 loop spans 17 amino acids. V lost 6 bases and J lost 4, with 24 bases in between.

This chain links TRBV14 with TRBJ2-6; TRBD1 or TRBD2 may be the D gene (6 bases each). The germline V gene has CDR1 SGHDN and CDR2 FVKESK. Trimming removed 4 bases from V and 2 bases from J, with 21 bases in between. There are 19 residues in the CDR3. The CDR3 sequence: CASSPLAGGGLAGANVLTF. The CDR3 DNA reads as TGTGCCAGCAGCCCCTTGGCTGGAGGGGGTCTTGCTGGGGCCAACGTCCTGACTTTC. Using reference TRBV14 and TRBJ2-6 for the parts outside the CDR3, the full variable domain is EAGVTQFPSHSVIEKGQTVTLRCDPISGHDNLYWYRRVMGKEIKFLLHFVKESKQDESGMPNNRFLAERTGGTYSTLKVQPAELEDSGVYFCASSPLAGGGLAGANVLTFGAGSRLTVL.

Many counts were recorded for this clonotype. This chain links TRBV11-2 with TRBJ1-6; D unclear. The CDR3 covers 14 residues. The V end was cut by 1 base, the J end by 7 bases, with 8 bases between. Per germline, CDR1 SGHAT and CDR2 FQNNGV. The CDR3 coding sequence is TGTGCCAGCAGCTTAGGGACGGGCAATTCACCCCTCCACTTT. This codes for CASSLGTGNSPLHF.

This chain joins TRBV5-5 and TRBJ2-3; D may correspond to TRBD1 or TRBD2 (5 bases each). Per the germline V gene, CDR1 is SGHKS and CDR2 is YYEKEE (reference sequence). CDR3 length: 16 residues. V was trimmed by 1 base and J by 10 bases, leaving 22 bases between them. CDR3 sequence (DNA): TGTGCCAGCAGCTTGCACGGGGCAGGAGTAGGGTATGCGCAGTATTTT. Residues: CASSLHGAGVGYAQYF.

The chain employs TRBV29-1 and TRBJ2-7; 10 bases line up with TRBD1. V lost 3 bases, J lost 7 bases, and 6 bases stayed unmatched. Germline lookup yields CDR1 SQVTM and CDR2 ANQGSEA. The CDR3 sequence is 13 residues long. CDR3 sequence reads: CSVEGQGPGEQYF. Here the CDR3 DNA reads TGCAGCGTTGAGGGACAGGGGCCGGGGGAGCAGTACTTC.

This clonotype was seen repeatedly, ten times or more. The rearrangement joins TRBV30 to TRBJ2-1; TRBD1 matches 7 bases. Germline-derived CDR1 and CDR2 are GTSNPN and SVGIG (reference sequence). The junction had 10 bases not matched to a gene; V was cut back by 1 base and J by 4 bases. This CDR3 has 16 amino acids. The chain's CDR3 is CAWSAGRWDRYNEQFF. The CDR3 DNA reads TGTGCCTGGAGTGCAGGGCGATGGGACAGATACAATGAGCAGTTCTTC.

This clonotype was seen many times. The chain combines TRBV11-3 with TRBJ1-2, with TRBD1 matching 8 bases. The V and J ends lost 4 bases and 8 bases, in that order; junction bases with no gene match: 3. CDR1 and CDR2 (germline): SGHNT, YENEEA. The length of the CDR3 is 12 residues. The CDR3 DNA reads TGTGCCAGCAGCTCCACAGGGGGAGGCTACACCTTC. Amino acids: CASSSTGGGYTF.

V and J are TRBV3-1 and TRBJ2-7; D may be TRBD1 (6 bases). Germline loops: CDR1 LGHDT, CDR2 YNNKEL (reference sequence). This CDR3 has 14 amino acids. V was clipped by 4 bases and J by 6 bases, with 16 bases between them. Written as DNA, the CDR3 is TGTGCCAGCAGCCGACTTACAGGGATCCGCGAGCAGTACTTC. It yields the protein CASSRLTGIREQYF.

In this sample, this clonotype turned up many times. V gene TRBV30 combines with J gene TRBJ2-5, with D possibly TRBD1 on 5 matching bases. This CDR3 has 12 amino acids. The V and J ends lost 8 bases and 5 bases respectively, with 15 bases between them. The germline V gene encodes CDR1 GTSNPN and CDR2 SVGIG (reference sequence). Here the CDR3 reads CAGTGAGETQYF. The CDR3 bases are TGTGCCGGTACGGGCGCAGGGGAGACCCAGTACTTC.

The rearrangement uses TRBV30 and TRBJ2-3; D gene uncertain. Looked up from germline, CDR1 is GTSNPN and CDR2 is SVGIG (reference sequence). V was cut by 2 bases and J by 6 bases, with 15 bases left in between. This CDR3 has 14 amino acids. CDR3 sequence reads: CAWSYRAIPDTQYF. The CDR3 DNA sequence: TGTGCCTGGAGTTACCGGGCCATCCCGGATACGCAGTATTTT. Variable domain in full (rest from reference TRBV30 and TRBJ2-3): SQTIHQWPATLVQPVGSPLSLECTVEGTSNPNLYWYRQAAGRGLQLLFYSVGIGQISSEVPQNLSASRPQDRQFILSSKKLLLSDSGFYLCAWSYRAIPDTQYFGPGTRLTVL.

This clonotype was seen only a few times. The rearrangement joins TRBV30 to TRBJ1-6; TRBD1 agrees at 9 bases. The length of the CDR3 is 13 residues. Germline V CDR1 and CDR2: GTSNPN, SVGIG (reference sequence). Trimming took 5 bases from V and 4 from J; bases not matched to a gene: 0. Written as DNA, the CDR3 is TGTGCCTGGGGGACAGGGTATAATTCACCCCTCCACTTT. Translated: CAWGTGYNSPLHF.

In this sample, this clonotype turned up many times. The J gene is TRBJ2-1, the V gene TRBV10-3, with a weak D call TRBD2 (5 bases). This CDR3 comprises 15 residues. Germline V gene lookup returns CDR1 ENHRY and CDR2 SYGVKD. V lost 4 bases to trimming and J lost 0 bases, with 10 bases between them. The CDR3 DNA sequence: TGTGCCATCAGTGCTGCGGGTGACTCCTACAATGAGCAGTTCTTC. This gives the protein CAISAAGDSYNEQFF.

V is TRBV20-1 and J is TRBJ2-5, with 9 bases identical to TRBD1. The CDR3 is made up of 20 amino acids. V was clipped by 1 base and J by 0 bases; unmatched bases: 18. Germline V lookup: CDR1 DFQATT, CDR2 SNEGSKA (reference sequence). CDR3 sequence reads: CSARVSLRDRARVHQETQYF. DNA for the CDR3: TGCAGTGCTAGAGTATCCCTACGGGACAGGGCAAGGGTTCACCAAGAGACCCAGTACTTC.

The chain carries TRBV2 and TRBJ1-2, with a possible D match to TRBD1 (5 bases). Between the trimmed V and J ends, which lost 6 bases and 4 bases, there was a span of 9 bases. CDR3 length: 12 amino acids. The germline gives CDR1 SNHLY, CDR2 FYNNEI. CDR3 loop: CASRGDFYGYTF. Written as DNA, the CDR3 is TGTGCCAGCAGAGGGGACTTCTATGGCTACACCTTC.

The CDR3 is CASSGKGSNQPQHF. The CDR3, as DNA: TGTGCCAGCAGCGGAAAGGGTAGCAATCAGCCCCAGCATTTT. The chain recombines TRBV7-9 with TRBJ1-5; no firm D call. CDR1 and CDR2 from the germline V gene are SEHNR and FQNEAQ (reference sequence). V lost 5 bases to trimming and J lost 0 bases, with 8 bases between them. The CDR3 consists of 14 residues.

This clonotype was seen only a few times. The chain links TRBV7-8 to TRBJ1-5, with 8 positions matching TRBD1. The CDR3 consists of 17 residues. Looked up from germline, CDR1 is SGHVS and CDR2 is FQNEAQ. The trim removed 3 bases at V and 1 base at J, leaving 8 bases unmatched. This CDR3 is CASSLGITGGSNQPQHF. CDR3 DNA sequence: TGTGCCAGCAGCTTGGGGATAACAGGGGGGAGCAATCAGCCCCAGCATTTT.

The chain recombines TRBV18 with TRBJ1-2; TRBD1 matches 11 bases. CDR3 length equals 17 residues. Germline loops: CDR1 KGHSH, CDR2 LQKENI. With 9 bases clipped from V and 9 bases from J, the junction kept 21 bases outside the gene matches. The CDR3 loop is CASLHQGTGGSLGRYTF. The CDR3 nucleotides are TGTGCCAGTCTACACCAAGGGACAGGGGGTAGTCTTGGCCGCTACACCTTC.

V is TRBV7-9 and J is TRBJ2-1; possibly TRBD1 for D (5 bases). Trimming took off 2 bases at V and 3 bases at J, with 14 bases between the two ends. This CDR3 is built from 16 residues. Germline V gene lookup returns CDR1 SEHNR and CDR2 FQNEAQ (reference sequence). CDR3 region: CASSLSQGLSYNEQFF. The CDR3 coding sequence is TGTGCCAGCAGCTTATCGCAGGGTTTGAGCTACAATGAGCAGTTCTTC.

The chain links TRBV3-1 to TRBJ1-5; D not certain. This CDR3 has 13 amino acids. Germline loops: CDR1 LGHDT, CDR2 YNNKEL (reference sequence). V lost 2 bases to trimming and J lost 3 bases, with 5 bases between them. In nucleotides, the CDR3 is TGTGCCAGCAGCCAAAACCCCAATCAGCCCCAGCATTTT. Its translation: CASSQNPNQPQHF.

In its sample, this clonotype was seen many times. This rearrangement joins TRBV4-3 to TRBJ2-1; D is unclear. The CDR3 loop spans 17 amino acids. Trimming took 0 bases from V and 2 from J, leaving 14 bases between them. Germline V CDR1 and CDR2: LGHNA, YSLEER. The CDR3 sequence: CASSQDSGGPPYNEQFF. DNA of the CDR3: TGCGCCAGCAGCCAAGATTCTGGCGGCCCACCCTACAATGAGCAGTTCTTC.

The sample holds many counts of this clonotype. The chain recombines TRBV28 with TRBJ2-4, with 8 positions matching TRBD1. The ends lost 1 base at V and 8 bases at J; junction bases unmatched: 7. CDR1 and CDR2 from the germline V gene are MDHEN and SYDVKM. CDR3 length: 15 amino acids. CDR3 nucleotide sequence: TGTGCCAGCAGTTTATCTGGACAGGGTCGAGACATTCAGTACTTC. It translates to CASSLSGQGRDIQYF.